Below, 16 T cell receptor beta chains from the same sample are listed, as sequenced in a study of early T cells in non-severe SARS-CoV-2 infection. TCRdb re-called the 5' RACE reads through MiXCR, storing one row per CDR3 protein. The table includes about 48,000 distinct CDR3 sequences, 6% to 8% detected once. Sequencing used whole blood, obtained at baseline. The receptors were gathered from an adult who was a healthcare worker with PCR-confirmed SARS-CoV-2 infection or an uninfected control (not recorded which).

Many counts were recorded for this clonotype. The CDR3 nucleotides read TGTGCCAGCAGCCCCGGGACAGGGCAGTTCTTC. Residues: CASSPGTGQFF. The genes are TRBV11-2 and TRBJ2-1; 8 nucleotides agree with TRBD1. Germline CDR1 SGHAT, CDR2 FQNNGV. Trimming took 5 bases from V and 12 from J; bases not matched to a gene: 3. There are 11 residues in the CDR3.

This clonotype was detected ten times or more. The chain links TRBV20-1 to TRBJ2-1; unclear D gene. The V end lost 0 bases, the J end lost 0 bases, and 9 bases lay between the germline ends. This CDR3 is 15 amino acids long. From germline, CDR1 is DFQATT and CDR2 SNEGSKA (reference sequence). CDR3 amino acids: CSARDTALSYNEQFF. The DNA of the CDR3 is TGCAGTGCTAGAGATACGGCGCTCTCCTACAATGAGCAGTTCTTC.

V usage is TRBV6-2 or TRBV6-3 and J usage is TRBJ2-3; D unresolved. Germline V gives CDR1 MNHEY, CDR2 SVGEGT. This CDR3 has 12 amino acids. V was trimmed by 7 bases and J by 8 bases, leaving 13 bases between them. In DNA form, the CDR3 reads TGTGCCAGCACTACACACCCGGGTACGCAGTATTTT. Encoded protein: CASTTHPGTQYF.

This clonotype showed up many times. V is TRBV2 and J is TRBJ2-7; a weak D match, TRBD1 (5 bases). Looked up from germline, CDR1 is SNHLY and CDR2 is FYNNEI. CDR3 length: 13 residues. Trimming removed 2 bases at V and 3 bases at J, with 8 bases between. Here the CDR3 DNA reads TGTGCCAGCAGTGAAAGGGGCGGCTACGAGCAGTACTTC. Translation: CASSERGGYEQYF. The complete variable domain, with remaining parts taken from reference TRBV2 and TRBJ2-7, reads EPEVTQTPSHQVTQMGQEVILRCVPISNHLYFYWYRQILGQKVEFLVSFYNNEISEKSEIFDDQFSVERPDGSNFTLKIRSTKLEDSAMYFCASSERGGYEQYFGPGTRLTVT.

This clonotype has ten or more counts. The chain uses TRBV5-4 and TRBJ2-2; no clear D gene. Trimming removed 7 bases from V and 1 base from J, with 8 bases in between. Germline CDR1 is SGHNT and CDR2 is YYREEE (reference sequence). CDR3 length equals 13 residues. CDR3 nucleotides: TGTGCCAGCGGGCTTGGGAACACCGGGGAGCTGTTTTTT. Translated, it gives CASGLGNTGELFF.

This clonotype was seen many times. V and J are TRBV2 and TRBJ2-3; the D gene is possibly TRBD1 (6 bases). The germline V and J ends were trimmed by 4 bases and 2 bases, with 10 bases remaining between them. The germline V gene encodes CDR1 SNHLY and CDR2 FYNNEI. This CDR3 contains 14 residues. CDR3 in DNA: TGTGCCAGCAGTGGACAGGCCCTCACAGATACGCAGTATTTT. Translated: CASSGQALTDTQYF. The full variable domain, in which reference TRBV2 and TRBJ2-3 provide the parts outside the CDR3, is EPEVTQTPSHQVTQMGQEVILRCVPISNHLYFYWYRQILGQKVEFLVSFYNNEISEKSEIFDDQFSVERPDGSNFTLKIRSTKLEDSAMYFCASSGQALTDTQYFGPGTRLTVL.

This clonotype was found a few times. V gene TRBV20-1 combines with J gene TRBJ1-1; no firm D call. Per the germline V gene, CDR1 is DFQATT and CDR2 is SNEGSKA (reference sequence). V was trimmed by 0 bases and J by 10 bases, leaving 9 bases between them. The CDR3 length is 11 residues. The CDR3 spells CSAREFDIAFF. Written as DNA, the CDR3 is TGCAGTGCTAGAGAATTTGACATAGCTTTCTTT.

This clonotype was recorded many times. J is TRBJ2-7 and V is TRBV29-1; 11 bases are shared with TRBD2. J was trimmed by 3 bases and V by 3 bases; bases with no gene match: 4. CDR1 is SQVTM and CDR2 is ANQGSEA in the germline V gene. This CDR3 comprises 14 residues. The CDR3, as DNA: TGCAGCGTTGATGGGCTAGCGGGAGGCTACGAGCAGTACTTC. As protein: CSVDGLAGGYEQYF.

This clonotype was recorded at least ten times. V usage is TRBV10-3 and J usage is TRBJ1-3; 8 bases map to TRBD1. This CDR3 has 13 residues. Germline values: CDR1 ENHRY, CDR2 SYGVKD. J gave up 7 bases and V 9 bases, and 8 bases lay outside the gene matches. The chain's CDR3 is CAIGQGIGNTIYF. In nucleotides, the CDR3 is TGTGCCATAGGACAGGGAATCGGTAACACCATATATTTT.

The chain couples TRBV28 to TRBJ1-1; possible D gene TRBD1, 6 bases. V was shortened by 3 bases and J by 1 base, with 15 bases between the two germline ends. The CDR3 totals 16 residues. Germline values: CDR1 MDHEN, CDR2 SYDVKM. The CDR3 spells CASSFPLTGRNTEAFF. DNA for the CDR3: TGTGCCAGCAGTTTCCCCCTAACAGGGAGGAACACTGAAGCTTTCTTT.

This rearrangement joins TRBV7-9 to TRBJ2-2; TRBD1 matches at 9 bases. This CDR3 region has 15 residues. Germline values: CDR1 SEHNR, CDR2 FQNEAQ (reference sequence). With V trimmed by 8 bases and J by 2 bases, 6 bases remained unmatched. CDR3 loop: CASQGQGTNTGELFF. DNA of the CDR3: TGTGCCAGCCAAGGACAGGGGACTAACACCGGGGAGCTGTTTTTT.

There are many counts of this clonotype. The chain uses TRBV24-1 and TRBJ2-5; 7 bases map to TRBD1. The V and J ends lost 3 bases and 2 bases, in that order; junction bases with no gene match: 5. The CDR3 length is 15 residues. Germline V gene sequence: CDR1 KGHDR, CDR2 SFDVKD. Written as DNA, the CDR3 is TGTGCCACCAGTGATCAACAGGGGATACAAGAGACCCAGTACTTC. Translated: CATSDQQGIQETQYF.

This clonotype was seen a few times. The chain recombines TRBV29-1 with TRBJ1-2, with a tentative D call TRBD1 (5 bases). Trimming shortened V by 5 bases and J by 7 bases, and 17 bases separated the two germline ends. CDR3 length: 13 amino acids. Germline loops: CDR1 SQVTM, CDR2 ANQGSEA. The CDR3 protein is CSVPLQGLGGYTF. CDR3 sequence (DNA): TGCAGCGTTCCACTCCAGGGATTGGGTGGCTACACCTTC.

This clonotype was found a few times. CDR3 sequence reads: CASSFGQGVSYGYTF. Written as DNA, the CDR3 is TGTGCCAGCAGTTTTGGACAGGGGGTATCCTATGGCTACACCTTC. This chain joins TRBV27 and TRBJ1-2; 10 nucleotides match TRBD1. Trimming removed 3 bases from V and 4 bases from J; junction bases left unmatched: 5. Germline loops: CDR1 MNHEY, CDR2 SMNVEV (reference sequence). The CDR3 is 15 amino acids.

J is TRBJ2-2 and V is TRBV11-2; the D is unclear. This CDR3 has 14 residues. Germline-derived CDR1 and CDR2 are SGHAT and FQNNGV. With 0 bases removed from V and 6 bases from J, the gap between germline ends came to 8 bases. This CDR3 reads CASSLDVRAGELFF. The CDR3 nucleotides are TGTGCCAGCAGCTTAGATGTACGAGCCGGGGAGCTGTTTTTT.

This clonotype was seen at least ten times. The chain carries TRBV7-8 and TRBJ2-5; 12 bases agree with TRBD2. In germline, CDR1 is SGHVS, CDR2 FQNEAQ. The CDR3 has 18 amino acids. V lost 4 bases to trimming and J lost 2 bases; unmatched junction nucleotides: 11. CDR3 nucleotide sequence: TGTGCCAGCAGCTCCAGACCCCTAGCGGGAGGGCAACAAGAGACCCAGTACTTC. It translates to CASSSRPLAGGQQETQYF.